The entry below describes one TCR beta chain. Its antigen is undetermined. These data come from a study of identifying expanded T cells in peripheral blood. Study-level points and caveats: Technical replicates showed about 1.2 changed clones; about two weeks 15 to 20; four weeks 19.

TCRdb's table, derived via immunoSEQ multiplex PCR, lists solely in-frame clones and lacks some. The table records 90,000 to 120,000 clones, 85% to 90% of them present only once. The CDR3 length is 16 residues. The germline V gene encodes CDR1 LGHNA and CDR2 YSLEER. V dropped 4 bases and J dropped 3; count of bases not matched to a gene: 7. Sequencing was carried out using blood. This clonotype was sampled from a person aged 18 to 70 in good health. The V and J genes are TRBV4-3 and TRBJ2-1; the match to TRBD1 covers 9 bases. In nucleotides, the CDR3 is TGCGCCAGCAGCCGAGTACAGGGGGCGGTCTACAATGAGCAGTTCTTC. This codes for CASSRVQGAVYNEQFF.